A single sample is the source of the 19 T cell receptor beta chains below, sequenced in a study of T cell repertoires in cytomegalovirus infection. These receptors' antigens are unknown. One entry per CDR3 protein results from TCRdb running MiXCR on the reads. This repertoire shows roughly 860,000 distinct CDR3 sequences, around a third found once; its top ten account for approximately 13%. Source: cultured CD8+ T cells from PBMCs, taken from culture after CMV antigen stimulation. These receptors were collected from a human donor in good health (CMV status not recorded). Some clones in this sample may be carry-over from other donors' samples.

V and J are TRBV15 and TRBJ2-5, with 7 bases aligning to TRBD1. The CDR3 spans 13 residues. Germline lookup yields CDR1 LNHNV and CDR2 YYDKDF (reference sequence). Germline trimming cut 6 bases from V and 3 bases from J; bases unmatched to any gene: 4. The CDR3 region has the DNA TGTGCCACCAGGCACAGGGGAAAAGAGACCCAGTACTTC. Protein: CATRHRGKETQYF.

This clonotype was seen a handful of times. This sequence joins TRBV27 and TRBJ1-6; tentatively, D is TRBD1 (5 bases). Germline assignment: CDR1 MNHEY and CDR2 SMNVEV (reference sequence). Trimming took off 4 bases at V and 10 bases at J, with 11 bases between the two ends. The CDR3 totals 13 residues. CDR3 DNA: TGTGCCAGCAGTTGGGTTGAGGGGTCACCCCTCCACTTT. Its protein is CASSWVEGSPLHF.

This chain joins TRBV27 and TRBJ2-1; possibly TRBD2 for D (7 bases). The CDR3 extends over 16 amino acids. Germline CDR1 reads MNHEY; CDR2 reads SMNVEV (reference sequence). Trimming pared 5 bases from V and 2 bases from J, leaving 16 bases between. The CDR3 loop reads CASSRPRGATYNEQFF. The CDR3 coding sequence is TGTGCCAGCAGTCGTCCACGGGGGGCCACCTACAATGAGCAGTTCTTC.

V gene TRBV18 combines with J gene TRBJ2-5, with D tentatively TRBD1 (5 bases). Germline values: CDR1 KGHSH, CDR2 LQKENI. The CDR3 is made up of 15 amino acids. V shed 0 bases and J shed 4 bases, with 12 bases lying between them. CDR3 sequence reads: CASSPPQEGSETQYF. The CDR3 DNA follows: TGTGCCAGCTCACCACCACAGGAAGGGTCAGAGACCCAGTACTTC.

CDR3 protein: CASSLEGGGYEQYF. The CDR3 region has the DNA TGTGCCAGCAGTTTAGAGGGCGGGGGCTACGAGCAGTACTTC. This rearrangement joins TRBV12-3 or TRBV12-4 to TRBJ2-7, with 7 bases fitting TRBD2. Trimming at V came to 1 base and at J to 3 bases, leaving 3 bases not matched to a gene. The CDR3 extends over 14 amino acids.

This clonotype showed up just a few times. The chain uses TRBV7-2 and TRBJ2-1; tentatively, D is TRBD2 (5 bases). The V and J ends lost 4 bases and 2 bases respectively, with 9 bases between them. This CDR3 contains 14 residues. Per the germline V gene, CDR1 is SGHTA and CDR2 is FQGNSA. In nucleotides, the CDR3 is TGTGCCAGCAGCTATACCGGGACCTACAATGAGCAGTTCTTC. Protein: CASSYTGTYNEQFF.

The DNA of the CDR3 is TGTGCCAGCAGCACCTGGAAGGAGGGAAGGAATGAGCAGTTCTTC. Its protein is CASSTWKEGRNEQFF. This chain joins TRBV11-3 and TRBJ2-1, with D possibly being TRBD2 (6 bases). The CDR3 sequence is 15 residues long. Trimming left V 5 bases short and J 7 bases short, with 18 bases between. Looked up from germline, CDR1 is SGHNT and CDR2 is YENEEA.

CDR3 sequence: CASSLADTGRGYTF. CDR3 sequence (DNA): TGTGCCAGCAGCTTGGCTGACACCGGACGAGGCTACACCTTC. The chain couples TRBV5-6 to TRBJ1-2; no firm D call. Germline V gene data show CDR1 as SGHDT and CDR2 as YYEEEE. Deletions cut 0 bases from V and 8 bases from J, with 14 bases between. CDR3 length equals 14 residues. Full variable domain (remainder filled in from reference TRBV5-6 and TRBJ1-2): DAGVTQSPTHLIKTRGQQVTLRCSPKSGHDTVSWYQQALGQGPQFIFQYYEEEERQRGNFPDRFSGHQFPNYSSELNVNALLLGDSALYLCASSLADTGRGYTFGSGTRLTVV.

The chain uses TRBV27 and TRBJ1-4; 8 bases map to TRBD1. This CDR3 is built from 16 residues. From germline, CDR1 is MNHEY and CDR2 SMNVEV (reference sequence). V was pared by 3 bases and J by 7 bases, with 10 bases of the junction left unmatched. Here the CDR3 reads CASSFRQGRVGEKLFF. CDR3 in DNA: TGTGCCAGCAGTTTTCGACAGGGGAGGGTTGGTGAAAAACTGTTTTTT.

This clonotype is a singleton in its sample. The chain couples TRBV7-9 to TRBJ2-7, with unresolved D. V was shortened by 8 bases and J by 2 bases, with 22 bases between the two germline ends. CDR3 length: 16 residues. The germline V gene has CDR1 SEHNR and CDR2 FQNEAQ (reference sequence). The CDR3 is CASVGEGAPAPYEQYF. CDR3 nucleotides: TGTGCCAGCGTTGGGGAAGGCGCCCCAGCACCCTACGAGCAGTACTTC.

This chain connects TRBV24-1 to TRBJ1-2; D is unresolved. The CDR3 sequence is 12 residues long. The germline V gene has CDR1 KGHDR and CDR2 SFDVKD. Trimming stripped 4 bases from V and 5 bases from J, with 7 bases between. The CDR3, as DNA: TGTGCCACCAGTGACTGGGGTTATGGCTACACCTTC. Translated, it gives CATSDWGYGYTF.

V gene TRBV27 combines with J gene TRBJ2-5, with D possibly TRBD2 on 5 matching bases. Germline loops: CDR1 MNHEY, CDR2 SMNVEV (reference sequence). V lost 3 bases, J lost 2 bases, and 10 bases lay in between. The CDR3 consists of 14 residues. The CDR3, as DNA: TGTGCCAGCAGTTTGGTACTAGGTCAAGAGACCCAGTACTTC. As protein: CASSLVLGQETQYF.

V usage is TRBV19 and J usage is TRBJ2-7; 10 nucleotides match TRBD1. Germline CDR1 reads LNHDA; CDR2 reads SQIVND (reference sequence). J lost 2 bases, V lost 5 bases, and 6 bases had no gene match. This CDR3 contains 15 residues. The CDR3 DNA follows: TGTGCCAGTAGTCTGGGACAGGGGTCAACCTACGAGCAGTACTTC. This gives the protein CASSLGQGSTYEQYF.

This chain uses TRBV6-6 with TRBJ2-1; the D gene is possibly TRBD2 (5 bases). From germline, CDR1 is MNHNY and CDR2 SVGAGI (reference sequence). The CDR3 is made up of 13 amino acids. V gave up 0 bases and J gave up 9 bases, with 9 bases separating them. The CDR3 bases are TGTGCCAGCAGTTACTCTTTGAGCGGTGAGCAGTTCTTC. Its protein is CASSYSLSGEQFF.

This clonotype appeared a few times. V usage is TRBV11-2 and J usage is TRBJ1-4; 7 bases agree with TRBD1. Trimming at V came to 8 bases and at J to 6 bases, leaving 15 bases not matched to a gene. This CDR3 has 16 residues. The germline CDR1 and CDR2 sequences are SGHAT and FQNNGV. In DNA, the CDR3 is TGTGCCAGCCGCCCCACAGGGGTGGATTTCTATGAAAAACTGTTTTTT. As protein: CASRPTGVDFYEKLFF.

The chain is built from TRBV2 and TRBJ1-1, with TRBD1 matching 11 bases. Germline CDR1 and CDR2: SNHLY and FYNNEI. V was clipped by 3 bases and J by 5 bases; unmatched bases: 2. The CDR3 is 14 amino acids. The DNA for the CDR3 is TGTGCCAGCAGTGATGGGACAGGGGGGACTGAAGCTTTCTTT. This gives the protein CASSDGTGGTEAFF.

In regard to this clonotype: This may stem from a read error, because a much larger clone lies one nucleotide away. The chain couples TRBV12-5 to TRBJ2-2; a weak D match, TRBD1 (5 bases). With 3 bases removed from V and 2 bases from J, the gap between germline ends came to 19 bases. Per the germline V gene, CDR1 is LGHNT and CDR2 is FRNRAP. CDR3 size: 18 residues. The CDR3 spells CASGFFTVRQGNTGELFF. In DNA form, the CDR3 reads TGTGCTAGTGGTTTCTTTACAGTAAGGCAGGGAAACACCGGGGAGCTGTTTTTT.

This clonotype has only a few counts. This sequence joins TRBV7-2 and TRBJ2-5, with 12 bases identical to TRBD2. Trimming at V came to 1 base and at J to 3 bases, leaving 9 bases not matched to a gene. The CDR3 is 18 residues long. Per germline, CDR1 SGHTA and CDR2 FQGNSA. The CDR3 DNA is TGTGCCAGCAGCTTAGGACGGCTAGCGGGGGGGGGGAAAGAGACCCAGTACTTC. Its translation is CASSLGRLAGGGKETQYF.

J is TRBJ1-2 and V is TRBV6-8; no clear D. V was pared by 9 bases and J by 2 bases, with 19 bases between. Germline-derived CDR1 and CDR2 are MNHGY and SAAAGT. The CDR3 has 15 amino acids. DNA of the CDR3: TGTGCCAGTTGTGGGCCAGCCCCGACAAACTATGGCTACACCTTC. Translating it yields CASCGPAPTNYGYTF.